This entry describes one TCR beta chain. Its antigen remains unidentified. No base quality information exists; no much larger clone differs at one position. The CDR3 regions of human TCRbeta chains were subjected to immunosequencing. The authors processed their data as follows. Repertoire TCRs were checked for matches against a reference library of SARS-CoV-2-specific TCRs that had been generated using the MIRA antigen-specificity platform. Breadth was defined as the fraction of unique TCRs that were SARS-CoV-2-associated, and depth was defined as the fraction of total T cells that were SARS-CoV-2-associated. Using the MIRA data, each spike-specific TCR was mapped to the spike region that the TCR reacts to and placed in a CD4 or CD8 class. Log10-transformed breadth and depth values were compared by one-way ANOVA with Sidak's multiple comparisons tests. TCRdb limited this immuneACCESS table to in-frame rearrangements with V and J called. A share of clones is missing; checked studies link under half to unresolved V genes, and the rest is unexplained. That table is the source of V, J and clone size, and D and trimming were worked out from the DNA. The sample data list roughly 100,000 clones, and 89% of these were observed just once. The top ten constitute around 45% of the sample.

This sample stems from a study of T cell responses to AZD1222 COVID-19 vaccine (dated by TCRdb to the early 2020s). At the level of the whole study: A total of 233 trial participants underwent TCR sequencing, of whom about 200 had received two doses of AZD1222 and some 26 had received two doses of the MenACWY control vaccine. Trial participants were enrolled into age subgroups of 18-55, 56-69 and 70-plus years, which contained about 160, 30 and 59 TCR-sequenced participants, respectively.

Paper-wide results and their limitations: The 56-69-year group was small, and its depth increase did not reach significance, likely because of low power. Epitopes outside the regions mutated in the B.1.351 and B.1.1.7 variants were reportedly recognized by nearly half of the unique spike-specific TCRs. No day 14 peak-response samples were available, so repertoires were characterized only after the peak T cell response. Participants were mostly white British, with more females than males. The authors suggested clonal diversity may have been underestimated. Only five to seven AZD1222 recipients were SARS-CoV-2 seropositive at baseline, limiting conclusions about previously exposed vaccinees. CD4 TCRs associated with the vaccine covered the entire spike protein, and the dominant responses were in regions 160-218 and 743-854. Spike-specific TCR breadth and depth rose significantly after two AZD1222 doses compared with day 0 and with MenACWY recipients.

Including the terminal cysteine and phenylalanine, the CDR3 comprises 15 residues. Solely the CDR3 DNA is kept, with 45 bases framed from the first base. Trimming leaves V shorter by 4 bases and J shorter by 5 bases, with the junction holding 8 bases beyond the gene matches. CDR1 and CDR2, looked up from the germline V gene, are MGHDK and SYGVNS. Explained via the paper, the time point label denotes: about 28 days (+/-7) after the second vaccine dose. Because spike-specific TCR depth and breadth did not differ between the two schedules, AZD1222 recipients who got a second dose at roughly 4 weeks were pooled with those who got a second dose at roughly 12 weeks. Samples from vaccinated people were obtained from the UK trials COV001 and COV002, which included a single-blind randomized controlled phase 2/3 trial of AZD1222 (ChAdOx1 nCoV-19) in healthy adults. For TCRbeta chain sequencing, PBMC samples were collected from trial participants at day 0 and at day 28 after the second dose.

The source of this sequence is an adult who received the AZD1222 COVID-19 vaccine. Sequencing used peripheral blood, obtained 28 days after the second AZD1222 dose. The chain is made from TRBV25-1 and TRBJ2-7; 10 central nucleotides agree with TRBD2. The DNA reads as follows: TGTGCCAGCAGTGTTATACTAGCGGGAAACGACGAGCAGTACTTC. Its protein reads: CASSVILAGNDEQYF.